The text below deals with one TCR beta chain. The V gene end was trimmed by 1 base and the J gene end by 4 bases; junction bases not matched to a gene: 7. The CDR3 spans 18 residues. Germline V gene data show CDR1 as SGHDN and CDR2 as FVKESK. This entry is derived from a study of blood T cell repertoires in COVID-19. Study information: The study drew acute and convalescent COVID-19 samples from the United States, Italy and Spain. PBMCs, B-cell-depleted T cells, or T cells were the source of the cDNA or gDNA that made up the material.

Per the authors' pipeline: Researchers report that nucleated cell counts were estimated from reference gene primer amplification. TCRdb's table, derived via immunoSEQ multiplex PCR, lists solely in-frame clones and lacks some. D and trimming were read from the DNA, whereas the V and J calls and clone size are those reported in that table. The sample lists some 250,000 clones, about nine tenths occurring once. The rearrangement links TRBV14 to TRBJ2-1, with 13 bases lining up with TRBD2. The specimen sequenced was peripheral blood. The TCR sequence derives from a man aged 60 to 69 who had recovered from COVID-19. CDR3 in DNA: TGTGCCAGCAGCCAAGGAGGACCGGGACTAGCGGGGTACAATGAGCAGTTCTTC. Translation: CASSQGGPGLAGYNEQFF.